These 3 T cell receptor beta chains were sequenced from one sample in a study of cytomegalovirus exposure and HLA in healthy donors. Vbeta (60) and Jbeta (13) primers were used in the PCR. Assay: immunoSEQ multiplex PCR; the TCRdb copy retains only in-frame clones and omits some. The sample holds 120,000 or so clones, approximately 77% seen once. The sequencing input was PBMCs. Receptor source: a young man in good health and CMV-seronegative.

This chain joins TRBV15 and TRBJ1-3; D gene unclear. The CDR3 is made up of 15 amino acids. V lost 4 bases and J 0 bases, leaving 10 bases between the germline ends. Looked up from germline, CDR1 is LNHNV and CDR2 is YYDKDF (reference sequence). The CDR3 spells CATSTGRSSGNTIYF. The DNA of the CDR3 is TGTGCCACCAGCACTGGGAGGTCCTCTGGAAACACCATATATTTT.

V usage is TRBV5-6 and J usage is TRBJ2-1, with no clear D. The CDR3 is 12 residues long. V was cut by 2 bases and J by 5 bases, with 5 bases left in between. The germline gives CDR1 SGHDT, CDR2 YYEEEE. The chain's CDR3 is CASSFNNNEQFF. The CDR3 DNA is TGTGCCAGCAGCTTTAACAACAATGAGCAGTTCTTC.

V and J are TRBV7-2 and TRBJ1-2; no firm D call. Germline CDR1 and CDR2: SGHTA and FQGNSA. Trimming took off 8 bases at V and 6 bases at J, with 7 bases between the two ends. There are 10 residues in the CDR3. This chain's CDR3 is CASHEDGYTF. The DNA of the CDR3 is TGTGCCAGCCACGAGGATGGCTACACCTTC. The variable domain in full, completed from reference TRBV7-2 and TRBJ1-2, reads GAGVSQSPSNKVTEKGKDVELRCDPISGHTALYWYRQSLGQGLEFLIYFQGNSAPDKSGLPSDRFSAERTGGSVSTLTIQRTQQEDSAVYLCASHEDGYTFGSGTRLTVV.